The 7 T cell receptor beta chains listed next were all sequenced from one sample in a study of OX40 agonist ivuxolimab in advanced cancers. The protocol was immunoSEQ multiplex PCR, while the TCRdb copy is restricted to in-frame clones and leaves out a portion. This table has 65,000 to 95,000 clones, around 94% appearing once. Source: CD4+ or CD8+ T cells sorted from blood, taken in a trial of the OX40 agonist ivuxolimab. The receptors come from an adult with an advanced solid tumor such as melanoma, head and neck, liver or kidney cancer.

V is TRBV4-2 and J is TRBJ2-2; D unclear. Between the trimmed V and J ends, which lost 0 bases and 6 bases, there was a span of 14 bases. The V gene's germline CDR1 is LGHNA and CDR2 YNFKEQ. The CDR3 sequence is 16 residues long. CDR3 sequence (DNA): TGTGCCAGCAGCCAAGATAGGACCCAATGGCCCGGGGAGCTGTTTTTT. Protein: CASSQDRTQWPGELFF.

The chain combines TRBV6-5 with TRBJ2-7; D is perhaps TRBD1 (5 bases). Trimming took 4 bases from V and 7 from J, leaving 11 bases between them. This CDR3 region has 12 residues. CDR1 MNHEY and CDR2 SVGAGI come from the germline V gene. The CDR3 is CASSSQGWEQYF. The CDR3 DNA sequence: TGTGCCAGCAGTTCTCAGGGATGGGAGCAGTACTTC.

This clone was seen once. The CDR3 nucleotides are TGTGCCATCCGGGGAACCGAGAACACTGAAGCTTTCTTT. It translates to CAIRGTENTEAFF. The chain combines TRBV10-3 with TRBJ1-1; D gene uncertain. Germline CDR1 ENHRY, CDR2 SYGVKD. Trimming stripped 8 bases from V and 1 base from J, with 11 bases between. This CDR3 comprises 13 residues.

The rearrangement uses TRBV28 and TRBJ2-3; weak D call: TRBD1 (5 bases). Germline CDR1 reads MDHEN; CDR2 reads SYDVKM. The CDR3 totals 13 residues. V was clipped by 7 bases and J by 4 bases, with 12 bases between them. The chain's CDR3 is CASNQGGADTQYF. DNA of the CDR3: TGTGCCAGCAACCAGGGTGGCGCAGATACGCAGTATTTT.

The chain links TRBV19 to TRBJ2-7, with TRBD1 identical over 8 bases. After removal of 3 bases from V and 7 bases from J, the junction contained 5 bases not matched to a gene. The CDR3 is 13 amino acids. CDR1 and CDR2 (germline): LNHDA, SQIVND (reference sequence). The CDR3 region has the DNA TGTGCCAGTAGTATTCAGGGGGCGTGGGAGCAGTACTTC. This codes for CASSIQGAWEQYF.

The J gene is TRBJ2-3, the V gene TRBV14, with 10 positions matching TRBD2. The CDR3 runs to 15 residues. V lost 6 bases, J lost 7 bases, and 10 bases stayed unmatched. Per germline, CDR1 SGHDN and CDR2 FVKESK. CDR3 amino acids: CASSPTSGDSHTQYF. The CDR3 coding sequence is TGTGCCAGCAGTCCAACTAGCGGGGACTCACATACGCAGTATTTT.

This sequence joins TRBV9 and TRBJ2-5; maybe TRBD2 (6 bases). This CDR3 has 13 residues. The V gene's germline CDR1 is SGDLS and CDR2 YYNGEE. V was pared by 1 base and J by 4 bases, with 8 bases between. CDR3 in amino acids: CASSVQGGETQYF. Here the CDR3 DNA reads TGTGCCAGCAGCGTACAGGGAGGAGAGACCCAGTACTTC.